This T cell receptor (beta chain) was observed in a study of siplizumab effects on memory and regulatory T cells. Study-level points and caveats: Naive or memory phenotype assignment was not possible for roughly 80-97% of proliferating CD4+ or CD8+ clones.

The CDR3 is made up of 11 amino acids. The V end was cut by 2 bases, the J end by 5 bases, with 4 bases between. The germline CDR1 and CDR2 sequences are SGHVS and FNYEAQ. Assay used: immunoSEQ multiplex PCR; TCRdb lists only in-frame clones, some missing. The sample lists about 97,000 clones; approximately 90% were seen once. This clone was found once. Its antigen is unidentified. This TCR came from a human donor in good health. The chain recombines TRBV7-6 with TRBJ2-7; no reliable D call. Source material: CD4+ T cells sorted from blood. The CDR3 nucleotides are TGTGCCAGCAGCTTATCCAACGAGCAGTACTTC. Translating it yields CASSLSNEQYF.